This T cell receptor (beta chain) stems from a study of Tregs in tolerant kidney transplant recipients (dated by TCRdb to between 2019 and 2020). Concerning the study at large: Transplants used related donors with nonmyeloablative bone marrow transplantation; mixed chimerism was transient in the human trials. The study used TCRbeta sequencing to identify donor-specific regulatory T cells before combined kidney and bone marrow transplantation, then tracked those cells after transplant. What the research found in general, with its limitations: Expanding Tregs with activated donor B cells appeared to identify the most biologically relevant and donor-specific TCRbeta repertoire. For some patients the PCR primers changed over time, which made it impossible to compare the samples from those patients at the nucleotide level. Because only a small number of patients were included, the study had limitations, and the results will need to be validated in larger populations as well as under other immunosuppression protocols. Biological reproducibility was not examined directly, but technical replication error appeared to be minimal. In tolerant patients, the expansion of donor-specific Tregs was greater than global Treg expansion, suggesting that the expansion was antigen-driven rather than nonspecific.

This clone was seen a single time. The clone's antigen remains unknown. No quality values exist for individual bases; no much larger clone is one base distant. The time point label on this specimen signifies: blood sample drawn before combined kidney and bone marrow transplant. Unstimulated Tregs (CD4+CD25+CD127-), CD4+ non-Tregs (CD4+CD25-), CD4 and CD8 cells were FACS-sorted from thawed PBMCs. Patients were a few combined kidney and bone marrow transplant recipients from the ITN036ST trial, and only these trial subjects had samples available. Healthy control blood was separated into PBMCs by Ficoll density gradient and cryopreserved, and patient PBMCs were collected both before and after transplant. For TCRbeta CDR3 sequencing, genomic DNA was extracted from sorted cells using the QIAGEN DNeasy Blood and Tissue Kit. Through immunoSEQ, high-throughput TCRbeta CDR3 sequencing was done commercially, including PCR amplification with internal controls and bias correction. Per the authors' processing: Unique productive TCRbeta sequences were defined by CDR3 nucleotide sequence when primers matched and otherwise by CDR3 amino acid sequence together with Vbeta and Jbeta genes. To correct for sorting error, sequences found in more than one sorted population at a frequency ratio of 2:1 or less were discarded, and the remaining shared sequences were assigned to the population with the higher frequency. A sequence counted as donor-reactive if, in CFSE-low cells, the sequence had a frequency of at least 0.01% and was expanded at least 5-fold compared with unstimulated cells. Jensen-Shannon divergence calculated on the top 100 TCRbeta sequences ranked by frequency was used to measure repertoire divergence. For samples with multiple sequencing runs, sorting error was corrected separately for each run before the runs were pooled. This is the immuneACCESS table as TCRdb keeps it, with only in-frame sequences that have V and J called. A part of the clones is gone; compared with another copy, unresolved V genes explain less than half, and the rest is unexplained. D and trimming were read from the DNA, whereas the V and J calls and clone size are those reported in that table. The sample profile shows around 75,000 clones; roughly nine tenths of them were found once. Approximately 0.39% of the sample lies in the top ten.

The V and J ends are trimmed by 5 bases and 0 bases, leaving 14 bases between them. From the germline V gene (reference sequence), CDR1 is LNHDA and CDR2 is SQIVND. The cysteine opens and the phenylalanine closes a CDR3 of 16 amino acids. Only the CDR3 part of the read is kept: 48 bases, read in frame from the first base. The TCR was taken from a human donor who received a combined kidney and bone marrow transplant. The sample in question was CD4+ T cells from blood, obtained before the transplant. This receptor chain uses TRBV19 and TRBJ2-1, with TRBD2 perhaps the D gene, on 7 matching bases. The CDR3 in this case is CASSPARGGSYNEQFF. The nucleotide sequence is TGTGCCAGTAGTCCGGCGAGGGGGGGCTCCTACAATGAGCAGTTCTTC.